Following are 22 T cell receptor beta chains from one sample sequenced in a study of early T cells in non-severe SARS-CoV-2 infection. TCRdb recomputed calls from the 5' RACE reads with MiXCR, one row per CDR3 protein. The sample has approximately 73,000 distinct CDR3 sequences, around 11% seen once; the top ten hold 4.7%. Sequenced material: whole blood. These receptors came from an adult who was a healthcare worker with PCR-confirmed SARS-CoV-2 infection or an uninfected control (not recorded which).

The chain employs TRBV18 and TRBJ1-1, with D unclear. Germline V CDR1 and CDR2: KGHSH, LQKENI. The CDR3 spans 13 residues. V gave up 6 bases and J gave up 3 bases, with 11 bases separating them. The CDR3 is CASSYKADTEAFF. Here the CDR3 DNA reads TGTGCCAGCTCCTACAAGGCCGACACTGAAGCTTTCTTT.

The chain joins TRBV7-2 to TRBJ2-3; 9 bases map to TRBD1. Trimming removed 8 bases from V and 0 bases from J; junction bases left unmatched: 9. This CDR3 is 16 amino acids long. From germline, CDR1 is SGHTA and CDR2 FQGNSA. The chain's CDR3 is CASHLGTGYSTDTQYF. CDR3 bases: TGTGCCAGCCACTTAGGGACAGGGTATAGCACAGATACGCAGTATTTT.

This clonotype was recorded a few times. The V and J genes are TRBV5-1 and TRBJ1-6, with D perhaps TRBD1 (5 bases). The CDR3 covers 15 residues. Germline values: CDR1 SGHRS, CDR2 YFSETQ. V lost 0 bases and J lost 5, with 9 bases in between. CDR3 nucleotide sequence: TGCGCCAGCAGCTTGGCCCAGGGTCATAATTCACCCCTCCACTTT. Translated, it gives CASSLAQGHNSPLHF.

This clonotype was detected only a few times. This chain joins TRBV19 and TRBJ2-5; 7 bases map to TRBD1. Germline CDR1 reads LNHDA; CDR2 reads SQIVND (reference sequence). The length of the CDR3 is 13 residues. The V and J ends lost 6 bases and 2 bases, in that order; junction bases with no gene match: 3. The CDR3 coding sequence is TGTGCCAGTAGCTGGACAGGACAAGAGACCCAGTACTTC. This translates into CASSWTGQETQYF.

This clonotype has a handful of counts. This rearrangement joins TRBV4-1 to TRBJ1-2; D is unclear. Germline lookup yields CDR1 MGHRA and CDR2 YSYEKL. Trimming cost V 4 bases and J 8 bases, with 11 bases left between them. This CDR3 is built from 12 residues. In DNA, the CDR3 is TGCGCCAGCAGCCCCTCGGGTCCCGGCTACACCTTC. It translates to CASSPSGPGYTF.

There are many counts of this clonotype. This chain uses TRBV29-1 with TRBJ1-4; D gene unclear. This CDR3 spans 14 amino acids. V was cut by 6 bases and J by 7 bases, with 18 bases left in between. The germline gives CDR1 SQVTM, CDR2 ANQGSEA. CDR3 residues: CSVQSLGDGEKLFF. CDR3 bases: TGCAGCGTCCAATCCCTGGGAGATGGTGAAAAACTGTTTTTT.

This clonotype was recorded a few times. The V gene is TRBV5-1, the J gene TRBJ2-7, with 7 bases matching TRBD2. This CDR3 comprises 14 residues. In germline, CDR1 is SGHRS, CDR2 YFSETQ. The trim removed 3 bases at V and 6 bases at J, leaving 9 bases unmatched. The CDR3 protein is CASSSGSGGREQYF. DNA of the CDR3: TGCGCCAGCAGCTCGGGGTCGGGGGGACGCGAGCAGTACTTC.

V is TRBV5-5 and J is TRBJ1-2, with TRBD1 identical over 9 bases. Trimming removed 0 bases from V and 7 bases from J; junction bases left unmatched: 10. The CDR3 extends over 16 amino acids. In germline, CDR1 is SGHKS, CDR2 YYEKEE (reference sequence). In DNA, the CDR3 is TGTGCCAGCAGCTTGGTCTCTGGACAGGGGATGGGTGGCTACACCTTC. It encodes CASSLVSGQGMGGYTF. The complete variable domain, with remaining parts taken from reference TRBV5-5 and TRBJ1-2, reads DAGVTQSPTHLIKTRGQQVTLRCSPISGHKSVSWYQQVLGQGPQFIFQYYEKEERGRGNFPDRFSARQFPNYSSELNVNALLLGDSALYLCASSLVSGQGMGGYTFGSGTRLTVV.

Ten or more counts support this clonotype. J is TRBJ2-1 and V is TRBV6-2 or TRBV6-3; D may be TRBD2 (5 bases). The V gene's germline CDR1 is MNHEY and CDR2 SVGEGT. Trimming removed 5 bases at V and 2 bases at J, with 16 bases between. This CDR3 is built from 16 residues. The CDR3 DNA sequence: TGTGCCAGCAGTCTCCGCGAGGGCCCCACCTACAATGAGCAGTTCTTC. Amino acids: CASSLREGPTYNEQFF.

This clonotype was found a few times. The chain uses TRBV12-5 and TRBJ2-3; D is perhaps TRBD1 or TRBD2 (5 bases each). CDR3 size: 15 residues. Per the germline V gene, CDR1 is LGHNT and CDR2 is FRNRAP. Trimming stripped 4 bases from V and 0 bases from J, with 11 bases between. CDR3 nucleotide sequence: TGTGCTAGTGGTTCGGGGACGGGTAGCACAGATACGCAGTATTTT. Translating gives CASGSGTGSTDTQYF.

This chain uses TRBV30 with TRBJ1-1; D remains ambiguous. The V gene lost 2 bases and the J gene lost 12 bases, with 13 bases spanning the gap. CDR3 length: 11 amino acids. The germline V gene has CDR1 GTSNPN and CDR2 SVGIG (reference sequence). The CDR3 region has the DNA TGTGCCTGGAGTTCCCCCGCCCCGACTTTCTTT. Encoded protein: CAWSSPAPTFF.

This clonotype was counted at least ten times. The chain joins TRBV4-3 to TRBJ1-1; D not certain. The germline gives CDR1 LGHNA, CDR2 YSLEER. V was shortened by 0 bases and J by 7 bases, with 12 bases between the two germline ends. This CDR3 has 14 residues. The CDR3 sequence: CASSQEILAVEAFF. The CDR3 DNA reads as TGCGCCAGCAGCCAAGAAATCTTGGCAGTTGAAGCTTTCTTT.

In this sample, this clonotype turned up a few times. The chain recombines TRBV2 with TRBJ2-7; D gene uncertain. V lost 8 bases and J lost 1, with 6 bases in between. CDR3 size: 11 residues. CDR1 and CDR2 from the germline V gene are SNHLY and FYNNEI. CDR3 sequence reads: CASWGSYEQYF. CDR3 DNA: TGTGCCAGCTGGGGTTCCTACGAGCAGTACTTC.

This clonotype has just a few counts. This chain uses TRBV6-6 with TRBJ2-1; the D gene is possibly TRBD2 (5 bases). From germline, CDR1 is MNHNY and CDR2 SVGAGI (reference sequence). The CDR3 sequence is 14 residues long. V lost 11 bases and J lost 6, with 20 bases in between. For the CDR3, the DNA is TGTGCCTCCCAACGGGGTTCGGGTCCCAATGAGCAGTTCTTC. It is translated as CASQRGSGPNEQFF.

The V call is TRBV3-1, the J call TRBJ1-1; D remains ambiguous. The CDR3 spans 14 residues. V was cut by 2 bases and J by 3 bases, with 10 bases left in between. Germline values: CDR1 LGHDT, CDR2 YNNKEL (reference sequence). CDR3 in DNA: TGTGCCAGCAGCCAATGGAAGGCGGACACTGAAGCTTTCTTT. It is translated as CASSQWKADTEAFF.

This clonotype turned up a few times. The J gene is TRBJ2-2, the V gene TRBV7-8; D gene ambiguous. Trimming left V 2 bases short and J 4 bases short, with 11 bases between. Germline-derived CDR1 and CDR2 are SGHVS and FQNEAQ. The CDR3 has 15 amino acids. The CDR3 DNA is TGTGCCAGCAGCTTAAGGTCTTGGAGCACCGGGGAGCTGTTTTTT. Its protein is CASSLRSWSTGELFF.

The CDR3 DNA reads TGTGCCAGTAGTACTCCCGGGGGAACCTACAATGAGCAGTTCTTC. This codes for CASSTPGGTYNEQFF. The chain carries TRBV19 and TRBJ2-1; maybe TRBD2 (6 bases). The CDR3 length is 15 residues. CDR1 and CDR2 from the germline V gene are LNHDA and SQIVND (reference sequence). V was trimmed by 4 bases and J by 2 bases, leaving 12 bases between them.

A few counts support this clonotype. V usage is TRBV20-1 and J usage is TRBJ2-7; D possibly corresponds to TRBD1 (5 bases). The CDR3 has 12 amino acids. Trimming took 0 bases from V and 3 from J, leaving 6 bases between them. Germline CDR1 and CDR2: DFQATT and SNEGSKA (reference sequence). The DNA of the CDR3 is TGCAGTGCTAGAGATCAGGGCTACGAGCAGTACTTC. Translated: CSARDQGYEQYF.

This clonotype occurred many times. The chain joins TRBV13 to TRBJ2-2; the D is unclear. V was pared by 0 bases and J by 8 bases, with 4 bases between. The CDR3 runs 12 residues. Germline V lookup: CDR1 PRHDT, CDR2 FYEKMQ (reference sequence). The CDR3 sequence: CASSLGQGELFF. The CDR3 DNA reads as TGTGCCAGCAGCTTAGGTCAGGGGGAGCTGTTTTTT. Supplemented by reference TRBV13 and TRBJ2-2, the full variable domain reads AAGVIQSPRHLIKEKRETATLKCYPIPRHDTVYWYQQGPGQDPQFLISFYEKMQSDKGSIPDRFSAQQFSDYHSELNMSSLELGDSALYFCASSLGQGELFFGEGSRLTVL.

V is TRBV5-8 and J is TRBJ1-2; D perhaps matches TRBD1 (5 bases). Looked up from germline, CDR1 is SGHTS and CDR2 is YDEGEE. V was clipped by 4 bases and J by 6 bases, with 16 bases between them. The CDR3 is 14 amino acids. The CDR3 DNA reads as TGTGCCAGCAGCCGGCTAGAGCCGACAGATGGCTACACCTTC. This gives the protein CASSRLEPTDGYTF. The whole variable domain, remainder taken from reference TRBV5-8 and TRBJ1-2, is EAGVTQSPTHLIKTRGQQATLRCSPISGHTSVYWYQQALGLGLQFLLWYDEGEERNRGNFPPRFSGRQFPNYSSELNVNALELEDSALYLCASSRLEPTDGYTFGSGTRLTVV.

This clonotype was detected a few times. The chain employs TRBV19 and TRBJ2-6, with D uncertain. The CDR3 has 13 residues. Germline V gene sequence: CDR1 LNHDA, CDR2 SQIVND (reference sequence). The V gene lost 6 bases and the J gene lost 1 base, with 4 bases spanning the gap. The CDR3 sequence: CASRGSGANVLTF. CDR3 DNA sequence: TGTGCCAGTAGAGGTTCTGGGGCCAACGTCCTGACTTTC.

V is TRBV7-8 and J is TRBJ2-1; TRBD2 might be the D (5 bases). Germline CDR1 is SGHVS and CDR2 is FQNEAQ. V lost 6 bases and J 7 bases, leaving 22 bases between the germline ends. CDR3 length equals 16 residues. CDR3 protein: CASRLRAGEKGNEQFF. The CDR3 nucleotides are TGTGCCAGCAGACTAAGGGCCGGGGAGAAAGGAAATGAGCAGTTCTTC. The full variable domain, completed using reference TRBV7-8 and TRBJ2-1, is GAGVSQSPRYKVAKRGQDVALRCDPISGHVSLFWYQQALGQGPEFLTYFQNEAQLDKSGLPSDRFFAERPEGSVSTLKIQRTQQEDSAVYLCASRLRAGEKGNEQFFGPGTRLTVL.